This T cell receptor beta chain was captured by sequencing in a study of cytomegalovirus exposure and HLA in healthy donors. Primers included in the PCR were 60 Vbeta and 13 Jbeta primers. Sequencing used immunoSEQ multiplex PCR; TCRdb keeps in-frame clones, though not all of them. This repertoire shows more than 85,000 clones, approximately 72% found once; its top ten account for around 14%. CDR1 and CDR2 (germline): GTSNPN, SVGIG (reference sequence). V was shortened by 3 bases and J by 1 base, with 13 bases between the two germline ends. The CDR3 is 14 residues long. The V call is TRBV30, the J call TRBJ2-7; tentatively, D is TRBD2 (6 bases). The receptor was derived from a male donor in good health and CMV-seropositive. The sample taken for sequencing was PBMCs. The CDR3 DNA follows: TGTGCCTGGAGGGGAAACGGGGGATCCTACGAGCAGTACTTC. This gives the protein CAWRGNGGSYEQYF.